The 25 T cell receptor beta chains below come from one sample, sequenced in a study of blood T cell repertoires in COVID-19. TCRdb's copy holds only in-frame clones and misses some; the assay was immunoSEQ multiplex PCR. The table has 150,000 to 200,000 clones, 88% seen once; the top ten hold roughly 3.7%. The sample taken for sequencing was peripheral blood. The receptor source for this set is a woman aged 30 to 39 with acute or convalescent COVID-19.

The chain joins TRBV30 to TRBJ2-7, with unresolved D. Germline V gene sequence: CDR1 GTSNPN, CDR2 SVGIG (reference sequence). V was cut by 7 bases and J by 2 bases, with 9 bases left in between. This CDR3 is 11 amino acids long. The CDR3 sequence: CAYSGAYEQYF. CDR3 nucleotide sequence: TGTGCCTACTCGGGTGCCTACGAGCAGTACTTC. The full variable domain, in which reference TRBV30 and TRBJ2-7 provide the parts outside the CDR3, is SQTIHQWPATLVQPVGSPLSLECTVEGTSNPNLYWYRQAAGRGLQLLFYSVGIGQISSEVPQNLSASRPQDRQFILSSKKLLLSDSGFYLCAYSGAYEQYFGPGTRLTVT.

This sequence joins TRBV7-9 and TRBJ2-2; D gene unclear. With 5 bases removed from V and 1 base from J, the gap between germline ends came to 14 bases. Germline V gene lookup returns CDR1 SEHNR and CDR2 FQNEAQ (reference sequence). This CDR3 is built from 16 residues. The CDR3 DNA follows: TGTGCCAGCAGCCAGTCCCCCTTATTGAACACCGGGGAGCTGTTTTTT. Translating gives CASSQSPLLNTGELFF. The whole variable domain, remainder taken from reference TRBV7-9 and TRBJ2-2, is DTGVSQNPRHKITKRGQNVTFRCDPISEHNRLYWYRQTLGQGPEFLTYFQNEAQLEKSRLLSDRFSAERPKGSFSTLEIQRTEQGDSAMYLCASSQSPLLNTGELFFGEGSRLTVL.

The V call is TRBV7-2, the J call TRBJ2-3, with 9 nucleotides matching TRBD1. The J segment lost 3 bases and the V segment lost 3 bases, leaving 10 bases of the junction unmatched. CDR1 is SGHTA, CDR2 FQGNSA, per germline. This CDR3 contains 17 residues. CDR3 region: CASSFERTGAGTDTQYF. The CDR3 DNA is TGTGCCAGCAGCTTCGAGCGGACAGGGGCTGGTACAGATACGCAGTATTTT. Combining the CDR3 with reference TRBV7-2 and TRBJ2-3 gives the whole variable domain GAGVSQSPSNKVTEKGKDVELRCDPISGHTALYWYRQSLGQGLEFLIYFQGNSAPDKSGLPSDRFSAERTGGSVSTLTIQRTQQEDSAVYLCASSFERTGAGTDTQYFGPGTRLTVL.

The gene calls are TRBV5-6 and TRBJ1-2, with a tentative D call TRBD1 (6 bases). This CDR3 has 16 residues. Trimming shortened V by 4 bases and J by 1 base, and 17 bases separated the two germline ends. Germline V gene data show CDR1 as SGHDT and CDR2 as YYEEEE. CDR3 coding DNA: TGTGCCAGCAGCCTTAGTTCAGGGGCCCTTAACTATGGCTACACCTTC. It codes for CASSLSSGALNYGYTF. Full variable domain (remainder filled in from reference TRBV5-6 and TRBJ1-2): DAGVTQSPTHLIKTRGQQVTLRCSPKSGHDTVSWYQQALGQGPQFIFQYYEEEERQRGNFPDRFSGHQFPNYSSELNVNALLLGDSALYLCASSLSSGALNYGYTFGSGTRLTVV.

The chain carries TRBV5-4 and TRBJ2-1, with 11 bases aligning to TRBD2. CDR1 SGHNT and CDR2 YYREEE come from the germline V gene (reference sequence). After removal of 4 bases from V and 1 base from J, the junction contained 4 bases not matched to a gene. The length of the CDR3 is 16 residues. CDR3: CASSGTSGSSYNEQFF. CDR3 sequence (DNA): TGTGCCAGCAGCGGTACTAGCGGGAGTTCCTACAATGAGCAGTTCTTC.

This clone has a single count. The chain joins TRBV7-9 to TRBJ1-1, with D perhaps TRBD1 (6 bases). CDR3 length: 14 residues. Germline V CDR1 and CDR2: SEHNR, FQNEAQ (reference sequence). The V gene lost 5 bases and the J gene lost 8 bases, with 18 bases spanning the gap. In DNA, the CDR3 is TGTGCCAGCAGCCAAACGACAGGCTCGACCGAAGCTTTCTTT. Translation gives CASSQTTGSTEAFF.

The J gene is TRBJ2-7, the V gene TRBV28, with 11 bases that match TRBD2. V shed 2 bases, J shed 4 bases, and the junction held 4 bases outside the gene matches. CDR1 is MDHEN, CDR2 SYDVKM, per germline. The CDR3 totals 15 residues. The CDR3 protein is CASSLAVAGGYEQYF. For the CDR3, the DNA is TGTGCCAGCAGTTTAGCCGTAGCGGGAGGGTACGAGCAGTACTTC.

The chain recombines TRBV2 with TRBJ2-3, with TRBD2 as a possible D gene (6 bases). CDR3 length: 19 amino acids. V lost 7 bases, J lost 0 bases, and 26 bases lay in between. Germline lookup yields CDR1 SNHLY and CDR2 FYNNEI. The CDR3 nucleotides read TGTGCCAGCAACCCGGTTGGTAGCGGAGTAAGAGTAAGCACAGATACGCAGTATTTT. It translates to CASNPVGSGVRVSTDTQYF.

The chain has TRBV18 and TRBJ1-6; D is ambiguous. The CDR3 contains 12 residues. Trimming cost V 6 bases and J 9 bases, with 9 bases left between them. Per germline, CDR1 KGHSH and CDR2 LQKENI. CDR3 in DNA: TGTGCCAGCTCCGAGGACTCTTCACCCCTCCACTTT. It encodes CASSEDSSPLHF.

CDR3 sequence: CASSLRGPGGKQYF. DNA of the CDR3: TGTGCCAGCAGTTTGAGGGGGCCAGGGGGGAAGCAGTACTTC. The chain uses TRBV27 and TRBJ2-7, with D tentatively TRBD1 (7 bases). Trimming took 3 bases from V and 8 from J, leaving 17 bases between them. Germline values: CDR1 MNHEY, CDR2 SMNVEV (reference sequence). CDR3 length: 14 amino acids.

As concerns this clone: The same CDR3 can be traced to other DNA sequences in this sample. The chain joins TRBV5-1 to TRBJ2-1; the D is unclear. From germline, CDR1 is SGHRS and CDR2 YFSETQ. V dropped 0 bases and J dropped 0 bases, with 7 bases sitting between them. The CDR3 consists of 15 residues. The CDR3 loop is CASSLDVSSYNEQFF. The DNA for the CDR3 is TGCGCCAGCAGCTTGGACGTGAGCTCCTACAATGAGCAGTTCTTC.

The chain is built from TRBV5-1 and TRBJ2-7; D uncertain. V lost 0 bases, J lost 5 bases, and 6 bases lay in between. The germline CDR1 and CDR2 sequences are SGHRS and YFSETQ. CDR3 length equals 12 residues. The chain's CDR3 is CASSLGVHEQYF. CDR3 nucleotides: TGCGCCAGCAGCTTGGGAGTACACGAGCAGTACTTC.

V gene TRBV2 combines with J gene TRBJ2-7; the match to TRBD1 covers 10 bases. The CDR3 covers 13 residues. The V gene's germline CDR1 is SNHLY and CDR2 FYNNEI. V shed 6 bases and J 6 bases; nucleotides not matched to a gene: 5. CDR3 loop: CASSGQGVGEQYF. The CDR3 DNA follows: TGTGCCAGCAGCGGACAGGGGGTGGGCGAGCAGTACTTC.

The V gene is TRBV6-1, the J gene TRBJ2-1, with D possibly being TRBD1 (6 bases). Germline loops: CDR1 MNHNS, CDR2 SASEGT. Trimming removed 4 bases from V and 4 bases from J, with 17 bases in between. The CDR3 has 16 residues. Here the CDR3 DNA reads TGTGCCAGCAGTGCCCCAGGGGCCCCGTTATACAATGAGCAGTTCTTC. Translating it yields CASSAPGAPLYNEQFF.

The J gene is TRBJ2-2, the V gene TRBV5-6; TRBD2 aligns across 8 bases. Trimming removed 3 bases from V and 8 bases from J; junction bases left unmatched: 9. This CDR3 region has 15 residues. Germline V gives CDR1 SGHDT, CDR2 YYEEEE. The CDR3 region is CASSYSGKVKGELFF. The CDR3 DNA is TGTGCCAGCAGCTATAGCGGGAAGGTAAAGGGGGAGCTGTTTTTT.

The rearrangement joins TRBV7-2 to TRBJ2-2; a weak D match, TRBD2 (5 bases). The V and J ends lost 9 bases and 6 bases respectively, with 11 bases between them. The CDR3 runs 12 residues. In germline, CDR1 is SGHTA, CDR2 FQGNSA. CDR3 sequence (DNA): TGTGCCAGTATGGCGGGTGCCGGGGAGCTGTTTTTT. Protein sequence: CASMAGAGELFF.

This chain connects TRBV28 to TRBJ2-1; TRBD2 matches at 8 bases. V lost 6 bases and J lost 8; bases outside the gene matches: 12. The germline V gene has CDR1 MDHEN and CDR2 SYDVKM. This CDR3 is built from 15 residues. The CDR3 region is CASSMGTRSGYEQFF. The CDR3 bases are TGTGCCAGCAGCATGGGGACTAGGAGCGGATATGAGCAGTTCTTC.

The chain links TRBV6-6 to TRBJ1-1; D not resolved. Between the trimmed V and J ends, which lost 0 bases and 2 bases, there was a span of 10 bases. CDR1 is MNHNY, CDR2 SVGAGI, per germline (reference sequence). CDR3 size: 15 residues. As DNA, the CDR3 is TGTGCCAGCAGTTACTCGAGGCAGACTAACACTGAAGCTTTCTTT. It is translated as CASSYSRQTNTEAFF.

The CDR3 DNA reads as TGTGCCAGCAGTGCGCAAAGCGGGAGGGCCGACAATGAGCAGTTCTTC. It specifies CASSAQSGRADNEQFF. The chain employs TRBV6-2 or TRBV6-3 and TRBJ2-1; 10 bases match TRBD2. Germline lookup yields CDR1 MNHEY and CDR2 SVGEGT. The CDR3 loop spans 16 amino acids. After removal of 5 bases from V and 5 bases from J, the junction contained 9 bases not matched to a gene.

This clone has a single count. This chain joins TRBV6-4 and TRBJ1-2; D is unclear. This CDR3 has 11 residues. The germline V and J ends were trimmed by 2 bases and 7 bases, with 5 bases remaining between them. Germline lookup yields CDR1 MRHNA and CDR2 SNTAGT. CDR3 bases: TGTGCCAGCAGTGACGGCTCTGGCTACACCTTC. Translating it yields CASSDGSGYTF.

V is TRBV19 and J is TRBJ1-2; D is uncertain. The V end lost 5 bases, the J end lost 4 bases, and 14 bases lay between the germline ends. Germline assignment: CDR1 LNHDA and CDR2 SQIVND (reference sequence). CDR3 size: 14 residues. DNA for the CDR3: TGTGCCAGTAGTTCGGCGGATTACTTCTATGGCTACACCTTC. The encoded protein is CASSSADYFYGYTF.

This chain connects TRBV19 to TRBJ2-7, with 9 bases identical to TRBD1. The V and J ends lost 6 bases and 3 bases, in that order; junction bases with no gene match: 3. The CDR3 has 13 amino acids. CDR1 and CDR2 from the germline V gene are LNHDA and SQIVND (reference sequence). CDR3 nucleotide sequence: TGTGCCAGTAGAAAGGGACAGGGCTACGAGCAGTACTTC. Encoded protein: CASRKGQGYEQYF.

This chain's CDR3 is CAISDRTSRPEQFF. CDR3 DNA sequence: TGTGCCATCAGTGACCGGACAAGTAGGCCTGAGCAGTTCTTC. The chain couples TRBV10-3 to TRBJ2-1; D perhaps matches TRBD1 (5 bases). The CDR3 contains 14 residues. Trimming removed 3 bases at V and 9 bases at J, with 15 bases between. Germline V gene sequence: CDR1 ENHRY, CDR2 SYGVKD.

The J gene is TRBJ2-3, the V gene TRBV9; unclear D gene. The CDR3 length is 12 residues. The germline gives CDR1 SGDLS, CDR2 YYNGEE. Between the trimmed V and J ends, which lost 7 bases and 2 bases, there was a span of 8 bases. CDR3 nucleotide sequence: TGTGCCAGCGGGCCCCACACAGATACGCAGTATTTT. Translating gives CASGPHTDTQYF.

This clone was seen a handful of times. The chain carries TRBV21-1 and TRBJ1-2. TRBV21-1 is reported as a pseudogene. This CDR3 comprises 11 residues. The DNA of the CDR3 is TGTGTCAGCGGGGGGTTCAATGGCTACACCTTC. Translating gives CVSGGFNGYTF.